The rows below give T cell receptor beta chains drawn from one sample of a study of OX40 agonist ivuxolimab in advanced cancers. TCRdb's table, derived via immunoSEQ multiplex PCR, lists solely in-frame clones and lacks some. Counted here are roughly 70,000 clones, approximately 90% occurring once; the ten biggest clones make up around 9.9%. Sequenced here: CD4+ or CD8+ T cells sorted from blood, sampled in a trial of the OX40 agonist ivuxolimab. The source of these receptors is an adult with an advanced solid tumor such as melanoma, head and neck, liver or kidney cancer. Each CDR3 is given with its conserved first and last residue. The D gene is left open where the match is weak. Not all rows give a size; the values are once, few, many and, for expanded clones, a class.

D | size | J | V | CDR3 | DNA
TRBD1 | once | TRBJ2-4 | TRBV19 | CASSITGVAKNIQYF | TGTGCCAGTAGTATCACAGGGGTAGCCAAAAACATTCAGTACTTC
NA | NA | TRBJ2-1 | TRBV7-2 | CASSLTTLFQFF | TGTGCCAGCAGCTTAACTACCCTATTCCAGTTCTTC
NA | NA | TRBJ1-5 | TRBV2 | CASSEAWGPQPQHF | TGTGCCAGCAGTGAAGCGTGGGGGCCTCAGCCCCAGCATTTT
NA | NA | TRBJ2-7 | TRBV11-2 | CASSLHGSYEQYF | TGTGCCAGCAGCTTGCACGGATCCTACGAGCAGTACTTC
TRBD2 | NA | TRBJ2-3 | TRBV2 | CASWGVAGGTDTQYF | TGTGCCAGCTGGGGAGTAGCGGGGGGCACAGATACGCAGTATTTT
NA | NA | TRBJ1-1 | TRBV10-3 | CAISESDGTEAFF | TGTGCCATCAGTGAGTCAGACGGGACAGAAGCTTTCTTT
NA | NA | TRBJ2-7 | TRBV27 | CASSPQWGAISYEQYF | TGTGCCAGCAGTCCCCAGTGGGGGGCCATCTCCTACGAGCAGTACTTC
NA | NA | TRBJ1-6 | TRBV11-1 | CASSLWKSSYNSPLHF | TGTGCCAGCAGCTTGTGGAAGAGCTCCTATAATTCACCCCTCCACTTT
NA | NA | TRBJ1-4 | TRBV7-9 | CASSLGVGRGLFF | TGTGCCAGCAGCTTAGGAGTAGGGAGAGGACTGTTTTTT
NA | once | TRBJ2-7 | TRBV10-2 | CASSGSFYEQYF | TGCGCCAGCAGTGGGAGCTTCTACGAGCAGTACTTC
TRBD1 | NA | TRBJ2-1 | TRBV19 | CASSMAHRGGEQFF | TGTGCCAGTAGTATGGCCCACAGGGGTGGTGAGCAGTTCTTC
NA | NA | TRBJ1-5 | TRBV6-5 | CASDPWGRGSQPQHF | TGTGCCAGCGATCCTTGGGGCAGGGGCAGTCAGCCCCAGCATTTT
NA | NA | TRBJ1-1 | TRBV7-9 | CASRTWSRDQAFF | TGTGCCAGCAGAACCTGGTCCAGGGACCAAGCTTTCTTT
TRBD2 | NA | TRBJ2-3 | TRBV29-1 | CSVNSGPTSGASTDTQYF | TGCAGCGTTAATTCTGGCCCTACCAGCGGGGCTAGCACAGATACGCAGTATTTT
TRBD1 | few | TRBJ2-7 | TRBV7-9 | CASSALPGQGNPGQYF | TGTGCCAGCAGCGCTTTGCCCGGACAGGGCAATCCTGGGCAGTACTTC
TRBD1 | NA | TRBJ2-7 | TRBV19 | CASTAGTGPAYEQYF | TGTGCCAGTACCGCCGGGACAGGGCCCGCCTACGAGCAGTACTTC
NA | NA | TRBJ2-3 | TRBV6-1 | CASSERDTQYF | TGTGCCAGCAGTGAACGTGATACGCAGTATTTT
NA | NA | TRBJ2-1 | TRBV7-8 | CASSPHRTILSSYNEQFF | TGTGCCAGCAGCCCCCACCGAACGATATTAAGCTCCTACAATGAGCAGTTCTTC
NA | NA | TRBJ2-5 | TRBV30 | CAWSYVAFQETQYF | TGTGCCTGGAGTTATGTAGCGTTCCAAGAGACCCAGTACTTC
NA | NA | TRBJ2-3 | TRBV7-3 | CASSGAGSNTQYF | TGTGCCAGCAGCGGAGCCGGGAGCAATACGCAGTATTTT
NA | NA | TRBJ1-6 | TRBV7-6 | CASNRGQGSPLHF | TGTGCCAGCAACCGGGGCCAAGGCTCACCCCTCCACTTT
TRBD1 | NA | TRBJ1-6 | TRBV7-9 | CASSSGQGGNSPLHF | TGTGCCAGCAGCTCAGGACAGGGGGGTAATTCACCCCTCCACTTT
TRBD1 | NA | TRBJ2-1 | TRBV4-1 | CASSQVRTGGDEQFF | TGCGCCAGCAGCCAAGTAAGGACAGGGGGGGATGAGCAGTTCTTC
TRBD1 | once | TRBJ2-5 | TRBV19 | CASSTWDSQETQYF | TGTGCCAGTAGTACTTGGGACAGCCAAGAGACCCAGTACTTC
NA | NA | TRBJ2-2 | TRBV5-4 | CASSQNTGELFF | TGTGCCAGCAGCCAAAACACCGGGGAGCTGTTTTTT
NA | NA | TRBJ2-7 | TRBV7-9 | CASSLDTLEQYF | TGTGCCAGCAGCTTGGATACTCTGGAGCAGTACTTC
TRBD2 | NA | TRBJ2-7 | TRBV4-1 | CASSQVVASGTYEQYF | TGCGCCAGCAGCCAAGTCGTGGCTAGCGGTACCTACGAGCAGTACTTC
NA | NA | TRBJ1-1 | TRBV5-1 | CASRTLRDGEAFF | TGCGCCAGCAGAACTCTCCGGGACGGCGAAGCTTTCTTT
NA | NA | TRBJ2-1 | TRBV7-9 | CASSLPNTATPGEQFF | TGTGCCAGCAGCTTACCGAATACGGCTACCCCGGGTGAGCAGTTCTTC
NA | once | TRBJ1-5 | TRBV27 | CASSLSGASNQPQHF | TGTGCCAGCAGTTTATCGGGGGCGAGCAATCAGCCCCAGCATTTT
TRBD2 | NA | TRBJ2-7 | TRBV5-6 | CASSPSGLAGVEQYF | TGTGCCAGCAGCCCCTCGGGCCTAGCGGGAGTCGAGCAGTACTTC
NA | NA | TRBJ1-1 | TRBV10-2 | CASSQGQMNTEAFF | TGCGCCAGCAGTCAGGGGCAAATGAACACTGAAGCTTTCTTT
NA | NA | TRBJ1-1 | TRBV6-5 | CASRQARGTEAFF | TGTGCCAGCAGGCAGGCCAGAGGCACTGAAGCTTTCTTT
NA | NA | TRBJ1-5 | TRBV5-3 | CARSGRQREDQPQHF | TGTGCCAGAAGCGGGCGACAGCGGGAGGATCAGCCCCAGCATTTT
TRBD1 | NA | TRBJ2-5 | TRBV28 | CASSPMTGVDSETQYF | TGTGCCAGCAGTCCCATGACAGGGGTTGATTCGGAGACCCAGTACTTC
TRBD1 | NA | TRBJ1-4 | TRBV15 | CATSGGTGATNEKLFF | TGTGCCACCAGCGGTGGGACAGGGGCAACTAATGAAAAACTGTTTTTT
NA | NA | TRBJ1-3 | TRBV5-5 | CASSLETGGSGNTIYF | TGTGCCAGCAGCTTGGAAACAGGTGGCTCTGGAAACACCATATATTTT
NA | NA | TRBJ2-7 | TRBV29-1 | CSVEAGLSEQYF | TGCAGCGTTGAGGCAGGTCTCTCCGAGCAGTACTTC
NA | NA | TRBJ2-7 | TRBV11-2 | CASSSDPSSYEQYF | TGTGCCAGCAGCTCCGACCCGAGCTCCTACGAGCAGTACTTC
NA | NA | TRBJ2-1 | TRBV6-5 | CASSYGRGIYEQFF | TGTGCCAGCAGTTACGGCCGAGGTATCTATGAGCAGTTCTTC
NA | NA | TRBJ2-1 | TRBV9 | CASSVGGSLYNEQFF | TGTGCCAGCAGCGTAGGTGGCAGCCTATACAATGAGCAGTTCTTC
TRBD2 | NA | TRBJ2-3 | TRBV27 | CASSLGTSATDTQYF | TGTGCCAGCAGTCTGGGGACTAGTGCCACAGATACGCAGTATTTT
TRBD1 | NA | TRBJ1-1 | TRBV29-1 | CSATGGRDTEAFF | TGCAGCGCAACAGGGGGTAGGGACACTGAAGCTTTCTTT
TRBD2 | NA | TRBJ2-3 | TRBV7-9 | CASSLRGGLAGGPDTQYF | TGTGCCAGCAGCTTACGTGGGGGGCTAGCGGGAGGGCCAGATACGCAGTATTTT
NA | few | TRBJ1-1 | TRBV6-1 | CASKEGRNEAFF | TGTGCCAGCAAAGAGGGAAGGAATGAAGCTTTCTTT
NA | NA | TRBJ2-7 | TRBV28 | CASTYVGEQYF | TGTGCCAGCACGTATGTGGGGGAGCAGTACTTC
TRBD2 | NA | TRBJ2-1 | TRBV7-9 | CASSQRGTSGRYEQFF | TGTGCCAGCAGCCAGAGGGGGACTAGCGGGAGGTATGAGCAGTTCTTC
NA | NA | TRBJ2-1 | TRBV7-3 | CASSFGGGEQFF | TGTGCCAGCAGCTTCGGAGGCGGGGAGCAGTTCTTC
NA | once | TRBJ1-5 | TRBV7-6 | CASSEVTGNQPQHF | TGTGCCAGCAGCGAGGTTACTGGCAATCAGCCCCAGCATTTT
NA | NA | TRBJ2-3 | TRBV5-6 | CASSFRHLSTDTQYF | TGTGCCAGCAGCTTCCGCCACCTAAGCACAGATACGCAGTATTTT
NA | NA | TRBJ2-1 | TRBV9 | CASSADPGRYNEQFF | TGTGCCAGCAGCGCGGATCCGGGACGTTACAATGAGCAGTTCTTC
NA | NA | TRBJ2-3 | TRBV9 | CASSDPLRRGPGGDTQYF | TGTGCCAGCAGCGACCCACTACGCCGGGGGCCCGGGGGAGATACGCAGTATTTT
NA | NA | TRBJ2-1 | TRBV27 | CASSLGVWYEQFF | TGTGCCAGCAGTTTAGGCGTTTGGTATGAGCAGTTCTTC
NA | NA | TRBJ2-1 | TRBV7-2 | CASSPAMSSYNEQFF | TGTGCCAGCAGCCCAGCAATGTCTTCCTACAATGAGCAGTTCTTC
TRBD1 | NA | TRBJ2-1 | TRBV27 | CASNPATGVNEQFF | TGTGCCAGCAACCCCGCGACAGGGGTTAATGAGCAGTTCTTC
NA | few | TRBJ1-4 | TRBV11-2 | CASSQDPGGDEKLFF | TGTGCCAGCAGTCAAGACCCCGGGGGCGACGAAAAACTGTTTTTT